Listed here are 3 T cell receptor beta chains from one sample, sequenced in a study of spatial heterogeneity in lung cancer. TCRdb passed the 5' RACE reads through MiXCR, listing each CDR3 protein once. The data show 50,000 to 65,000 distinct CDR3 sequences, about 8% seen once. Time point meaning: sample taken at primary tumor resection. Whole RNA from tumor, nontumor lung or frozen PBMC was sequenced unsorted. Sequencing was performed on PBMCs, taken at surgery. Every receptor here comes from a female donor with early-stage non-small cell lung cancer.

The V and J genes are TRBV15 and TRBJ2-1; TRBD2 matches 15 bases. The V gene's germline CDR1 is LNHNV and CDR2 YYDKDF (reference sequence). V dropped 9 bases and J dropped 9; count of bases not matched to a gene: 12. This CDR3 has 16 residues. The chain's CDR3 is CATMKPGLAGGFEQFF. DNA for the CDR3: TGTGCCACAATGAAACCGGGACTAGCGGGAGGATTTGAGCAGTTCTTC.

This clonotype was picked up many times. The chain combines TRBV20-1 with TRBJ2-7; D not certain. Germline V gene lookup returns CDR1 DFQATT and CDR2 SNEGSKA (reference sequence). The CDR3 consists of 15 residues. Trimming left V 1 base short and J 1 base short, with 14 bases between. The CDR3 bases are TGCAGTGCTAGAGCCCACGAGCTATCATCCTACGAGCAGTACGTC. Amino acid sequence: CSARAHELSSYEQYV.

There are many counts of this clonotype. This rearrangement joins TRBV5-4 to TRBJ2-7, with 7 bases identical to TRBD2. In germline, CDR1 is SGHNT, CDR2 YYREEE (reference sequence). The V gene end was trimmed by 2 bases and the J gene end by 6 bases; junction bases not matched to a gene: 5. The CDR3 is made up of 13 amino acids. CDR3 residues: CASSFQAGVEQYV. CDR3 nucleotide sequence: TGTGCCAGCAGCTTCCAGGCGGGGGTCGAGCAGTACGTC.